This T cell receptor (beta chain) emerged from a study of vaccination and CD4 T cells after COVID-19. Overall study: Overlapping spike peptides of SARS-CoV-2, HCoV-NL63, HCoV-OC43 and HCoV-229E were used, and cells were stimulated with them.

Cultured CD4+ T-cell DNA underwent Oncomine TCR Beta short-read sequencing. TCRdb re-analysed the PCR reads in MiXCR, keeping a single row per CDR3 protein. The sample shows about 2,300 distinct CDR3 sequences, 35% to 45% of them seen only once. Points on this clonotype: What it binds is not known.

The treatment here: approximately 11-day PBMC culture with coronavirus spike peptide pools or control peptides (ViraFEST assay). CD4+ T lymphocytes from the unexposed donor were collected before the COVID-19 pandemic (2011-2018). ViraFEST enlarged antigen-specific T cell populations with peptide pools and afterwards sequenced TCRs. Per-well cultures of some 2 million PBMCs received around 9.9 IU/ml IL-2 and approximately 10 ug/ml peptide pools. The CDR3 is made up of 12 amino acids. Germline lookup yields CDR1 SGHVS and CDR2 FQNEAQ. V gave up 5 bases and J gave up 5 bases, with 10 bases separating them.

Source material: CD4+ T cells from blood, cultured in vitro. This sequence joins TRBV7-8 and TRBJ2-7, with a weak D call TRBD1 (5 bases). The TCR was taken from a human donor in good health. The CDR3: CASSRSGNEQYF. CDR3 coding DNA: TGTGCCAGCAGCCGCTCAGGGAACGAGCAGTACTTC.